The rows below give T cell receptor beta chains drawn from one sample of a study of blood T cells in healthy people across ages. TCRdb re-called the 5' RACE reads through MiXCR, storing one row per CDR3 protein. The table records about 650,000 distinct CDR3 sequences, roughly half of them present only once. Sequenced material: blood. The receptors were gathered from a woman at least 80 years old in good health. Both conserved end residues are part of each CDR3. The order of the fields is CDR3 protein, CDR3 DNA, D gene, V gene, clone size, J gene. A D gene is named only where the DNA matches it firmly. Clone size is given for some rows only: seen once, a few or many times, or a class if the clone is expanded.

CDR3: CASSENRGEHEKLFF; DNA: TGTGCCAGCAGTGAAAACAGGGGGGAGCATGAAAAACTGTTTTTT; D: TRBD1; V: TRBV6-1; size: few; J: TRBJ1-4
CDR3: CASSLEGRVGNEQFF; DNA: TGTGCCAGCAGCTTAGAGGGCAGGGTCGGCAATGAGCAGTTCTTC; D: -; V: TRBV7-9; size: -; J: TRBJ2-1
CDR3: CASSEVVVRGTQYF; DNA: TGTGCCAGCAGTGAAGTTGTCGTCCGCGGGACCCAGTACTTC; D: -; V: TRBV6-1; size: many; J: TRBJ2-5
CDR3: CASSSQDRRYQPQHF; DNA: TGTGCCAGCAGTTCGCAGGACAGGAGGTATCAGCCCCAGCATTTT; D: TRBD1; V: TRBV12-3/TRBV12-4; size: -; J: TRBJ1-5
CDR3: CASSSLHRTDGYTF; DNA: TGTGCCAGCAGTTCCCTACACCGGACGGATGGCTACACCTTC; D: -; V: TRBV6-5; size: -; J: TRBJ1-2
CDR3: CASSQVRSTDTQYF; DNA: TGTGCCAGCAGCCAAGTCCGCAGCACAGATACGCAGTATTTT; D: -; V: TRBV4-2; size: -; J: TRBJ2-3
CDR3: CASSFSGVGQPQHF; DNA: TGTGCCAGCAGTTTTTCAGGGGTGGGTCAGCCCCAGCATTTT; D: -; V: TRBV27; size: -; J: TRBJ1-5
CDR3: CASSVRQNNEQYF; DNA: TGTGCCAGCAGTGTCCGACAGAACAATGAGCAGTACTTC; D: -; V: TRBV27; size: -; J: TRBJ2-7
CDR3: CASGLRGSPLHF; DNA: TGTGCCAGCGGTTTACGTGGTTCACCCCTCCACTTT; D: -; V: TRBV27; size: -; J: TRBJ1-6
CDR3: CASSRDSQGTQYF; DNA: TGTGCCAGCAGCCGGGACTCCCAAGGGACCCAGTACTTC; D: -; V: TRBV11-3; size: -; J: TRBJ2-5
CDR3: CSVGRQGNTEAFF; DNA: TGCAGCGTTGGTAGACAGGGGAACACTGAAGCTTTCTTT; D: TRBD1; V: TRBV29-1; size: -; J: TRBJ1-1
CDR3: CASTLRVGKNIQYF; DNA: TGTGCCAGCACCCTCAGGGTTGGCAAAAACATTCAGTACTTC; D: -; V: TRBV28; size: -; J: TRBJ2-4
CDR3: CSALGGRTSGDTQYF; DNA: TGCAGTGCTCTAGGGGGCAGGACATCCGGGGATACGCAGTATTTT; D: TRBD1; V: TRBV20-1; size: -; J: TRBJ2-3
CDR3: CASSQLAGPQDTQYF; DNA: TGTGCCAGCTCACAATTAGCGGGCCCACAAGATACGCAGTATTTT; D: TRBD2; V: TRBV18; size: once; J: TRBJ2-3
CDR3: CASSLVRDTEAFF; DNA: TGTGCCAGCAGTCTAGTCCGGGACACTGAAGCTTTCTTT; D: -; V: TRBV3-1; size: -; J: TRBJ1-1
CDR3: CSARDSTGRLHGYTF; DNA: TGCAGTGCTAGGGACAGTACGGGCAGATTGCATGGCTACACCTTC; D: -; V: TRBV20-1; size: -; J: TRBJ1-2
CDR3: CASSPGQGQEKLFF; DNA: TGTGCCAGCAGTCCGGGACAGGGGCAAGAAAAACTGTTTTTT; D: TRBD1; V: TRBV12-3/TRBV12-4; size: -; J: TRBJ1-4
CDR3: CASTGGSYNEQFF; DNA: TGTGCCAGCACTGGCGGGAGCTACAATGAGCAGTTCTTC; D: TRBD2; V: TRBV9; size: many; J: TRBJ2-1
CDR3: CASSSDESSGNTIYF; DNA: TGTGCCAGCAGCTCGGACGAAAGCTCTGGAAACACCATATATTTT; D: -; V: TRBV7-6; size: -; J: TRBJ1-3
CDR3: CAISESGDYQETQYF; DNA: TGTGCCATCAGTGAGTCGGGGGACTACCAAGAGACCCAGTACTTC; D: -; V: TRBV10-3; size: few; J: TRBJ2-5
CDR3: CARSFTSGRSGELFF; DNA: TGTGCCAGAAGTTTTACTAGCGGGAGATCCGGGGAGCTGTTTTTT; D: TRBD2; V: TRBV12-3/TRBV12-4; size: few; J: TRBJ2-2
CDR3: CASSWGLADPDTQYF; DNA: TGTGCCAGCAGTTGGGGACTAGCGGACCCAGATACGCAGTATTTT; D: TRBD2; V: TRBV27; size: -; J: TRBJ2-3
CDR3: CAWRVRRGNYGYTF; DNA: TGTGCCTGGAGGGTAAGGCGGGGGAACTATGGCTACACCTTC; D: -; V: TRBV30; size: -; J: TRBJ1-2
CDR3: CASSGTSGLNTGELFF; DNA: TGTGCCAGCAGCGGGACTAGCGGGCTGAACACCGGGGAGCTGTTTTTT; D: TRBD2; V: TRBV3-1; size: few; J: TRBJ2-2
CDR3: CSSLGGAANTGELFF; DNA: TGCAGCTCCCTCGGGGGGGCTGCGAACACCGGGGAGCTGTTTTTT; D: TRBD2; V: TRBV20-1; size: -; J: TRBJ2-2
CDR3: CSARRPRLGGSYEQYF; DNA: TGCAGTGCTAGGCGGCCCAGGTTGGGGGGTTCCTACGAGCAGTACTTC; D: -; V: TRBV20-1; size: few; J: TRBJ2-7
CDR3: CASSLSSGSPYVQYF; DNA: TGTGCCAGCAGCTTAAGTAGCGGGAGTCCCTACGTGCAGTACTTC; D: TRBD2; V: TRBV7-9; size: once; J: TRBJ2-5
CDR3: CSAYGVATNEKLFF; DNA: TGCAGCGCATACGGTGTCGCAACTAATGAAAAACTGTTTTTT; D: -; V: TRBV29-1; size: many; J: TRBJ1-4
CDR3: CASSLWAGDHEQYF; DNA: TGCGCCAGCAGCTTGTGGGCAGGGGATCATGAGCAGTACTTC; D: -; V: TRBV5-1; size: -; J: TRBJ2-5
CDR3: CSATDSGFQETQYF; DNA: TGCAGTGCTACTGATAGCGGATTCCAAGAGACCCAGTACTTC; D: -; V: TRBV20-1; size: -; J: TRBJ2-5
CDR3: CASTLRRQPNTEAFF; DNA: TGTGCCAGCACTTTAAGGAGGCAGCCGAACACTGAAGCTTTCTTT; D: -; V: TRBV2; size: few; J: TRBJ1-1
CDR3: CASSVPSGGADNEQFF; DNA: TGTGCCAGCAGTGTCCCTAGCGGGGGGGCAGATAATGAGCAGTTCTTC; D: TRBD2; V: TRBV25-1; size: many; J: TRBJ2-1
CDR3: CASSLSIWGSSYEQYF; DNA: TGTGCCAGCAGTTTATCGATCTGGGGGAGCTCCTACGAGCAGTACTTC; D: -; V: TRBV27; size: few; J: TRBJ2-7
CDR3: CASSVRQGTDTEYF; DNA: TGTGCCAGCAGTGTTCGACAGGGGACAGATACGGAGTATTTT; D: TRBD1; V: TRBV12-3/TRBV12-4; size: -; J: TRBJ2-3
CDR3: CASSPARDRGVNEQFF; DNA: TGTGCCAGCAGCCCCGCCCGGGACAGAGGTGTCAATGAGCAGTTCTTC; D: TRBD1; V: TRBV7-9; size: -; J: TRBJ2-1
CDR3: CACSYSLTGETYEQYF; DNA: TGTGCCTGCAGTTATAGCCTGACAGGGGAAACCTACGAGCAGTACTTC; D: TRBD1; V: TRBV6-5; size: -; J: TRBJ2-7
CDR3: CASSADIKPYEQYF; DNA: TGTGCCAGCAGCGCGGACATCAAACCCTACGAGCAGTACTTC; D: -; V: TRBV7-9; size: -; J: TRBJ2-7
CDR3: CSVIGRANTGELFF; DNA: TGCAGCGTTATAGGGCGGGCGAACACCGGGGAGCTGTTTTTT; D: -; V: TRBV29-1; size: -; J: TRBJ2-2
CDR3: CASSHYAGPLRNTEAFF; DNA: TGTGCCAGCAGCCACTACGCAGGGCCCTTACGGAACACTGAAGCTTTCTTT; D: -; V: TRBV14; size: -; J: TRBJ1-1
CDR3: CASSRRASSSYEQYF; DNA: TGTGCCAGCAGCCGGCGGGCGAGCAGTTCCTACGAGCAGTACTTC; D: -; V: TRBV13; size: -; J: TRBJ2-7
CDR3: CASSLAGEWHEQYF; DNA: TGCGCCAGCAGTCTAGCGGGAGAGTGGCACGAGCAGTACTTC; D: TRBD2; V: TRBV5-1; size: -; J: TRBJ2-7
CDR3: CASSDRARNTGELFF; DNA: TGTGCCAGCAGTGATCGGGCGAGGAACACCGGGGAGCTGTTTTTT; D: -; V: TRBV2; size: -; J: TRBJ2-2
CDR3: CASSRGLAGNEQYF; DNA: TGTGCCAGCAGTCGTGGACTAGCGGGAAACGAGCAGTACTTC; D: TRBD2; V: TRBV2; size: -; J: TRBJ2-7
CDR3: CASSLGTAQSEAFF; DNA: TGTGCCAGCAGTTTAGGGACAGCTCAAAGTGAAGCTTTCTTT; D: -; V: TRBV12-3/TRBV12-4; size: few; J: TRBJ1-1
CDR3: CASARDTDTQYF; DNA: TGTGCCAGCGCCCGGGACACAGATACGCAGTATTTT; D: -; V: TRBV9; size: many; J: TRBJ2-3
CDR3: CASGLAAEETQYF; DNA: TGTGCCTCCGGGCTAGCGGCAGAAGAGACCCAGTACTTC; D: TRBD2; V: TRBV10-3; size: many; J: TRBJ2-5
CDR3: CSATGGRQPQHF; DNA: TGCAGTGCTACCGGGGGACGGCAGCCCCAGCATTTT; D: -; V: TRBV20-1; size: -; J: TRBJ1-5
CDR3: CANSQGQLEAQYF; DNA: TGTGCCAACAGTCAGGGACAGCTAGAGGCCCAGTACTTC; D: TRBD1; V: TRBV6-6; size: -; J: TRBJ2-7
CDR3: CGAEGGGANTDTQYF; DNA: TGCGGAGCTGAGGGCGGGGGGGCCAACACAGATACGCAGTATTTT; D: TRBD2; V: TRBV20-1; size: -; J: TRBJ2-3
CDR3: CASRHGTPSSYNEQFF; DNA: TGCGCCAGCAGACACGGGACACCGAGCTCCTACAATGAGCAGTTCTTC; D: -; V: TRBV5-1; size: many; J: TRBJ2-1
CDR3: CASSFQEQYF; DNA: TGTGCCAGCAGTTTCCAGGAGCAGTATTTT; D: -; V: TRBV2; size: -; J: TRBJ2-3
CDR3: CASRVRGASYNEQFF; DNA: TGTGCCAGCAGGGTCAGGGGGGCCTCCTACAATGAGCAGTTCTTC; D: -; V: TRBV2; size: -; J: TRBJ2-1
CDR3: CASSPMGAGLYGYTF; DNA: TGTGCCAGCAGTCCCATGGGCGCGGGACTTTATGGCTACACCTTC; D: -; V: TRBV12-3/TRBV12-4; size: many; J: TRBJ1-2
CDR3: CASSKRGVSNEQYF; DNA: TGCGCCAGCAGCAAACGAGGGGTTAGCAATGAGCAGTACTTC; D: -; V: TRBV5-1; size: few; J: TRBJ2-7
CDR3: CASSLTSGRALEQFF; DNA: TGCGCCAGCAGCCTAACTAGCGGGAGGGCCCTTGAGCAGTTCTTC; D: TRBD2; V: TRBV5-1; size: -; J: TRBJ2-1
CDR3: CSARIGNTDTQYF; DNA: TGCAGTGCTAGAATCGGAAACACAGATACGCAGTATTTT; D: -; V: TRBV20-1; size: -; J: TRBJ2-3